This TCR beta chain was sequenced during a study of identical twins. Study-level points and caveats: One should note that invariant MAIT and iNKT cells could partly confound zero-insertion analyses. Researchers reported weaker excess twin sharing in beta out-of-frame sequences.

One entry per CDR3 protein results from TCRdb running MiXCR on the 5' RACE reads. The sample has 1.5 million to 2 million distinct CDR3 sequences; about 30% are singletons. This clonotype was observed a handful of times. Antigen: not known. Germline lookup yields CDR1 DFQATT and CDR2 SNEGSKA (reference sequence). Between the trimmed V and J ends, which lost 2 bases and 3 bases, there was a span of 5 bases. This CDR3 spans 12 amino acids. The sequenced material came from cord blood. The clonotype was recovered from a newborn girl in good health. The rearrangement joins TRBV20-1 to TRBJ2-1; no definite D call. The CDR3 region has the DNA TGCAGTGCTAGATTGCTCTACAATGAGCAGTTCTTC. Translated, it gives CSARLLYNEQFF.